The 7 T cell receptor beta chains below were found in one sample sequenced in a study of OX40 agonist ivuxolimab in advanced cancers. Some clones are missing from TCRdb's copy, which holds only in-frame ones; the method was immunoSEQ multiplex PCR. The data show roughly 60,000 clones, with about 91% seen just once and 3.5% to 4% held by the top ten. Sample: CD4+ or CD8+ T cells sorted from blood, taken in a trial of the OX40 agonist ivuxolimab. The source is an adult with an advanced solid tumor such as melanoma, head and neck, liver or kidney cancer.

The rearrangement joins TRBV16 to TRBJ2-7; 9 bases line up with TRBD2. The CDR3 contains 19 residues. The V gene end was trimmed by 0 bases and the J gene end by 2 bases; junction bases not matched to a gene: 14. Looked up from germline, CDR1 is KGHSY and CDR2 is FQNENV. The CDR3 DNA is TGTGCCAGCAGCCAATCGAAGACTAGCGGTACCCGATACCCCTACGAGCAGTACTTC. This sequence encodes CASSQSKTSGTRYPYEQYF.

This chain links TRBV4-3 with TRBJ1-2; 8 bases are a match to TRBD1. There are 15 residues in the CDR3. V gave up 2 bases and J gave up 2 bases; unmatched junction bases: 4. Looked up from germline, CDR1 is LGHNA and CDR2 is YSLEER. CDR3 bases: TGCGCCAGCAGCCAATCCCGGACAGGGAACTATGGCTACACCTTC. It translates to CASSQSRTGNYGYTF.

This chain links TRBV4-3 with TRBJ2-5, with D perhaps TRBD1 (7 bases). The DNA end is a closer match to TRBJ2-7, so the J assignment may be wrong. Looked up from germline, CDR1 is LGHNA and CDR2 is YSLEER. The CDR3 contains 16 residues. The CDR3 sequence is CASSQDRGPGAYEQYF. The CDR3 nucleotides are TGCGCCAGCAGCCAAGATAGGGGGCCGGGGGCCTACGAGCAGTACTTC.

The J gene is TRBJ2-3, the V gene TRBV4-2, with 10 bases that match TRBD2. V shed 4 bases and J 0 bases; nucleotides not matched to a gene: 10. CDR3 size: 18 residues. From germline, CDR1 is LGHNA and CDR2 YNFKEQ. CDR3 nucleotides: TGTGCCAGCAGCCCATCTGCAGGACTAGCGGCGAGCACAGATACGCAGTATTTT. Translation gives CASSPSAGLAASTDTQYF.

The chain has TRBV27 and TRBJ2-2, with D unclear. CDR3 length: 14 amino acids. V lost 5 bases and J 7 bases, leaving 14 bases between the germline ends. Germline CDR1 and CDR2: MNHEY and SMNVEV (reference sequence). In DNA, the CDR3 is TGTGCCAGCAGTCCTGGACCTTGGGGCGGGGAGCTGTTTTTT. Its protein product is CASSPGPWGGELFF.

This chain uses TRBV13 with TRBJ2-7; a weak D match, TRBD2 (5 bases). V was clipped by 3 bases and J by 3 bases, with 9 bases between them. The germline V gene encodes CDR1 PRHDT and CDR2 FYEKMQ (reference sequence). The CDR3 has 13 amino acids. The CDR3 sequence: CASSFYRDYEQYF. The CDR3 DNA reads TGTGCCAGCAGCTTCTACCGGGACTACGAGCAGTACTTC.

This sequence joins TRBV14 and TRBJ2-7; 10 bases agree with TRBD1. The germline gives CDR1 SGHDN, CDR2 FVKESK. With 4 bases clipped from V and 5 bases from J, the junction kept 17 bases outside the gene matches. The CDR3 loop spans 18 amino acids. The CDR3, as DNA: TGTGCCAGCAGCCCCTTCGGTTGGGACAGGGGCCTGCTCGACGAGCAGTACTTC. Encoded protein: CASSPFGWDRGLLDEQYF.